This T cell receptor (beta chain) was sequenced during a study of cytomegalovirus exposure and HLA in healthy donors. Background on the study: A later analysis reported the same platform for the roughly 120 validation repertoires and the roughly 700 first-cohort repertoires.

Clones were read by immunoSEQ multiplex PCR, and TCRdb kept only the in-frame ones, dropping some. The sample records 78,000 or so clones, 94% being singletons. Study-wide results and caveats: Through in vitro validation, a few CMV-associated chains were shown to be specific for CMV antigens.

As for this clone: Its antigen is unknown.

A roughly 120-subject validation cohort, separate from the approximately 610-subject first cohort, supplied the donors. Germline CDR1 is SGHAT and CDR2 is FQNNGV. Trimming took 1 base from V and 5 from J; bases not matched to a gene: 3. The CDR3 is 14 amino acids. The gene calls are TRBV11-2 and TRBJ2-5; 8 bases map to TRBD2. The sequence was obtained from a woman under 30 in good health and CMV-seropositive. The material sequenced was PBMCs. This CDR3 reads CASSLAGGLETQYF. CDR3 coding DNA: TGTGCCAGCAGCTTAGCGGGGGGGCTGGAGACCCAGTACTTC.